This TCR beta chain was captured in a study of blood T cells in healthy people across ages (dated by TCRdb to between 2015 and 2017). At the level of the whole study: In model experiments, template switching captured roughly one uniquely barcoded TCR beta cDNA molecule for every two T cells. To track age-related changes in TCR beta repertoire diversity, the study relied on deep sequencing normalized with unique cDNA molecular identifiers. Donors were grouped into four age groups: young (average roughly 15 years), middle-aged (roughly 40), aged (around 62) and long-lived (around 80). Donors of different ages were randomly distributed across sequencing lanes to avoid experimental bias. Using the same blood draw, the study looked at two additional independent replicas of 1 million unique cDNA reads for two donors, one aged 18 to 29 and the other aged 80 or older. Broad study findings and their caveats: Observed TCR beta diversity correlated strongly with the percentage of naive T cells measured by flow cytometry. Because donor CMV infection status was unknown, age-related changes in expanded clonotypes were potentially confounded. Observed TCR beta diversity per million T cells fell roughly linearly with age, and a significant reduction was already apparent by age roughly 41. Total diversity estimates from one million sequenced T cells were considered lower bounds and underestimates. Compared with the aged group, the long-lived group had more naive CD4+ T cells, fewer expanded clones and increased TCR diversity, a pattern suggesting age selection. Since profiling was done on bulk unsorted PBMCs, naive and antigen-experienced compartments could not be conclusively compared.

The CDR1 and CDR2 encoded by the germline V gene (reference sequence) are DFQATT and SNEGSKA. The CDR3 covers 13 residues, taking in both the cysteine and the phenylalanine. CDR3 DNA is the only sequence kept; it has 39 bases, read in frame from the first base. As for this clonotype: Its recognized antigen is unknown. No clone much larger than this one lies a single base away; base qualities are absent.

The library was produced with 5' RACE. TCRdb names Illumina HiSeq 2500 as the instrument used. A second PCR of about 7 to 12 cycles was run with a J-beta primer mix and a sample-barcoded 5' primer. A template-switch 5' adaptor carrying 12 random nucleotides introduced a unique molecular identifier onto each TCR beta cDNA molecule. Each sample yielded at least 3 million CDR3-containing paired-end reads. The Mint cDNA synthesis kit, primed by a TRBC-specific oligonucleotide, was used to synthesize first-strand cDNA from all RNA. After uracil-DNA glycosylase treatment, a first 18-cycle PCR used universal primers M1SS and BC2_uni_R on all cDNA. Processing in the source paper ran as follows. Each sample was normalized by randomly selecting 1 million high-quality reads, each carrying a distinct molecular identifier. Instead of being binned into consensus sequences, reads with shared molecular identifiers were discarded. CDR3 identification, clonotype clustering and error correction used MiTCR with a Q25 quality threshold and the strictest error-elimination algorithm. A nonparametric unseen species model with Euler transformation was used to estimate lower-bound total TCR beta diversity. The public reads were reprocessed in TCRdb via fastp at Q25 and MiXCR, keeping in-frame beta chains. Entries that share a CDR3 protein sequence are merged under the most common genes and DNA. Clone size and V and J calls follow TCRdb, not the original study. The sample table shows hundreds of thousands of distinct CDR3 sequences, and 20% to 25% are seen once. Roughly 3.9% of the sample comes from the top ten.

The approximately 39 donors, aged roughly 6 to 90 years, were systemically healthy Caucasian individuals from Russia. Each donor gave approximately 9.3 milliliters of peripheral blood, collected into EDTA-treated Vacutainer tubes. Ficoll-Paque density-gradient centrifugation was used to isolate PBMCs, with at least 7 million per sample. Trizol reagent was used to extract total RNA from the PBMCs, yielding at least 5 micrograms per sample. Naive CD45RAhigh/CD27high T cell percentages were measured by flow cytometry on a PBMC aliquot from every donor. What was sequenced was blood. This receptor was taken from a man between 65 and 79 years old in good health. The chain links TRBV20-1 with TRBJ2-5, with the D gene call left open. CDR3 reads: CSPEWAGGETQYF. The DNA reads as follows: TGCAGCCCGGAATGGGCAGGCGGAGAGACCCAGTACTTC.